This TCR beta chain derives from a study of shared clonotypes between healthy human individuals. Regarding the study as a whole: Memory subsets had estimated richness that was generally smaller than that of naive subsets.

Assay runs were performed at deep level. Clones were read by immunoSEQ multiplex PCR, and TCRdb kept only the in-frame ones, dropping some. The sample has 1 million to 1.2 million clones, 77% seen once. The length of the CDR3 is 15 residues. Germline V gene lookup returns CDR1 SGHDN and CDR2 FVKESK. V was trimmed by 1 base and J by 5 bases, leaving 11 bases between them. In regard to this clone: Its antigen is not known.

V and J are TRBV14 and TRBJ1-4; no firm D call. The source is a man aged 18 to 30 in good health. Some clones in this sample may be carry-over from other donors' samples. The sequenced sample was memory CD4+ T cells from PBMCs. Documented subset: CD45RA-negative fraction. As DNA, the CDR3 is TGTGCCAGCAGCCAAGGCCTCGGTGAGAATGAAAAACTGTTTTTT. Translating it yields CASSQGLGENEKLFF. The whole variable domain, remainder taken from reference TRBV14 and TRBJ1-4, is EAGVTQFPSHSVIEKGQTVTLRCDPISGHDNLYWYRRVMGKEIKFLLHFVKESKQDESGMPNNRFLAERTGGTYSTLKVQPAELEDSGVYFCASSQGLGENEKLFFGSGTQLSVL.